The T cell receptor beta chain described here comes from a study of a mutant IDH1 vaccine in newly diagnosed glioma. Study information: First vaccine doses came 4-6 weeks after radiotherapy alone, or with temozolomide cycles. Treated patients had a mean age of around 40 years and a sex split that was approximately 62% male and roughly 38% female.

The study's findings and limits: Pseudoprogression seemed unlinked to shifts in top peripheral T cell clonotypes.

Looked up from germline, CDR1 is SSHAT and CDR2 is FNYEAQ (reference sequence). The CDR3 is made up of 15 amino acids. TCRdb's copy holds only in-frame clones and misses some; the assay was immunoSEQ multiplex PCR. The sample includes about 53,000 clones, about 81% of them seen just once. Specified time point: week 23, last vaccination. Every single dose of the vaccine, 300 ug of mutant IDH1 20-mer peptide, came with topical imiquimod. Regarding this clone: The antigen is not known. Compared with germline, one end of the junction differs, possibly owing to a read error.

The sample here was PBMCs, taken from a glioma patient whose treatment included an IDH1 peptide vaccine. This clonotype was sampled from a woman aged 40 to 50 with glioma. Some clones in this sample may be carry-over from other donors' samples. The chain couples TRBV7-7 to TRBJ2-3; D is unresolved. Here the CDR3 DNA reads TGTGCTAGCAGCTTAGGCCCTTCTAGCACAGATACGCAGTATTTT. Amino acids: CASSLGPSSTDTQYF.